This T cell receptor (beta chain) is from a study of shared clonotypes between healthy human individuals. Study outcomes and limitations: Naive subsets generally exceeded memory subsets in estimated richness. Between a few donors, naive CD4 clonotypes were shared at a level of about 5%. It was only blood that was sampled, and tissue repertoires likely differ.

The sorted-subset replicate PCRs were given roughly 200 ng DNA, which is tens of thousands of T cell genomes. Generated by immunoSEQ multiplex PCR, the TCRdb table keeps only in-frame clones and is missing some. This table has 760,000 or so clones, roughly 96% appearing once. This CDR3 is built from 15 residues. Germline-derived CDR1 and CDR2 are MGHRA and YSYEKL. V was trimmed by 1 base and J by 5 bases, leaving 14 bases between them. The naive CD8 fraction comprised CD45RO-negative cells positively selected for CCR7 and excluded terminally differentiated effector memory CD45RA+ cells. Of note for this clone: The antigen is undetermined.

V usage is TRBV4-1 and J usage is TRBJ1-1; D is uncertain. Source material: naive CD8+ T cells sorted from blood. This receptor was identified in a man aged 30 to 39 in good health. CDR3 protein: CASSQGGSPGTEAFF. DNA of the CDR3: TGCGCCAGCAGCCAAGGTGGGTCCCCGGGGACTGAAGCTTTCTTT.